This note documents a single T cell receptor (beta chain) sequence. This sample is drawn from a study of T cells in Graves' hyperthyroidism and ophthalmopathy. It was RNA transcripts that yielded the amplified TCR beta CDR3 regions. With the HTBI primer set, the TCR CDR3 went through a first round of RT-PCR. A single record per CDR3 protein comes from TCRdb applying MiXCR to the multiplex PCR reads. Counted here are around 380,000 distinct CDR3 sequences, roughly 13% occurring once; the ten biggest clones make up less than 25%. The junction had 6 bases not matched to a gene; V was cut back by 5 bases and J by 3 bases. Germline V gene lookup returns CDR1 MNHNS and CDR2 SASEGT. This CDR3 is built from 14 residues.

The sequence was collected from a man aged 25-40 years with Graves' hyperthyroidism that later progressed to Graves' ophthalmopathy. The chain employs TRBV6-1 and TRBJ1-1; TRBD1 aligns across 7 bases. Input material: blood. Here the CDR3 DNA reads TGTGCCAGCAGTTCCCATACAGGGGACACTGAAGCTTTCTTT. This gives the protein CASSSHTGDTEAFF.